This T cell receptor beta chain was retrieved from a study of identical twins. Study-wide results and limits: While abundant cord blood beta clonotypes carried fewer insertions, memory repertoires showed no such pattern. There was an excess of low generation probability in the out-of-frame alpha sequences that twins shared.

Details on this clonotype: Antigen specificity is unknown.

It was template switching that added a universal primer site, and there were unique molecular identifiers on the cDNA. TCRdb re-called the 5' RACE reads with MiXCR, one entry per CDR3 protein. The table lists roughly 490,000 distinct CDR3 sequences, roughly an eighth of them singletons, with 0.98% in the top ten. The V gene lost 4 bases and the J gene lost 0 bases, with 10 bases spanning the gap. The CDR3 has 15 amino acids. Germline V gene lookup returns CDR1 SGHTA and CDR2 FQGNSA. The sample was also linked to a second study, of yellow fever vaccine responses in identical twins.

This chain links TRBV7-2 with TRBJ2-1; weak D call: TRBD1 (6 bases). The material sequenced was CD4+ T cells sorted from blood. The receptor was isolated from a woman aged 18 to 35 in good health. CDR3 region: CASSSQGRSYNEQFF. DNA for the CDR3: TGTGCCAGCAGCTCACAGGGACGCTCCTACAATGAGCAGTTCTTC. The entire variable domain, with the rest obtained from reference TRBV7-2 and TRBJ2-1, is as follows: GAGVSQSPSNKVTEKGKDVELRCDPISGHTALYWYRQSLGQGLEFLIYFQGNSAPDKSGLPSDRFSAERTGGSVSTLTIQRTQQEDSAVYLCASSSQGRSYNEQFFGPGTRLTVL.